This TCR beta chain was retrieved from a study of cytomegalovirus exposure and HLA in healthy donors. On this clone itself: As yet, its antigen is unknown.

The study ran its PCR with 60 Vbeta and 13 Jbeta primers. Libraries were prepared by immunoSEQ multiplex PCR; TCRdb keeps only in-frame clonotypes and omits some of them. This table holds around 31,000 clones. At the time of sampling, donors were nominally healthy, though unrecorded immune exposures were likely. V was pared by 3 bases and J by 8 bases, with 16 bases between. This CDR3 region has 15 residues. In germline, CDR1 is LNHDA, CDR2 SQIVND (reference sequence). Overall study findings and caveats: Only CMV serostatus was available as immune exposure information. Trimming of TCR beta V- and J-genes showed a link, identified in a later analysis, to a missense DCLRE1C variant.

This chain uses TRBV19 with TRBJ1-4, with D hard to call. Sequenced: PBMCs. This TCR was recovered from a female donor in good health and CMV-seronegative. The DNA of the CDR3 is TGTGCCAGTAGTATTGCCCCCCGGGATAGCGAAAAACTGTTTTTT. Encoded protein: CASSIAPRDSEKLFF. The full variable domain, completed using reference TRBV19 and TRBJ1-4, is DGGITQSPKYLFRKEGQNVTLSCEQNLNHDAMYWYRQDPGQGLRLIYYSQIVNDFQKGDIAEGYSVSREKKESFPLTVTSAQKNPTAFYLCASSIAPRDSEKLFFGSGTQLSVL.